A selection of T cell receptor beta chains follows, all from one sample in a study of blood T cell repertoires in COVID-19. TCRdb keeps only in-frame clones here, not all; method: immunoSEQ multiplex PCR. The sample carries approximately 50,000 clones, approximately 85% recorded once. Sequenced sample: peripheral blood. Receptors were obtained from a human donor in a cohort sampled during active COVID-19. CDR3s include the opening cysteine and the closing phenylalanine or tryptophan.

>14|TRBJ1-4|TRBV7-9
CASSPGQGNEKLFF
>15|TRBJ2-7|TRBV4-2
CASSQDLDTLYEQYF
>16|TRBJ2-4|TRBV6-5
CASSWDRLGAKNIQYF
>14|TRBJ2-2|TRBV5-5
CASSIGTLPGELFF
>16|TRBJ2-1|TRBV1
CTSSATAGELIYEQFF
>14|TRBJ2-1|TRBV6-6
CASTTGDSLNEQFF
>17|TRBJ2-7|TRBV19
CASSTQGPGLPSYEQYF
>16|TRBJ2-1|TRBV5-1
CASSLLAIDSNNEQFF
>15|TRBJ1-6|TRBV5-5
CASSLEAGYNSPLHF
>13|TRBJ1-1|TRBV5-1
CASSGGQVTEAFF
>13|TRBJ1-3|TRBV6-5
CASTRQGENTIYF
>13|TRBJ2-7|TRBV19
CASSIGTAYEQYF
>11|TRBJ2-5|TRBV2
CASIGEETQYF
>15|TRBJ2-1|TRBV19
CASSKGLAGGNEQFF
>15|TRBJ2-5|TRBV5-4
CASSIGQGSQETQYF
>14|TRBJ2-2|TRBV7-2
CASSPKSTPGELFF
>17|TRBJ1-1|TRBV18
CASSPYPGAGGRTEAFF
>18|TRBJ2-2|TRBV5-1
CASSRGRAQATNTGELFF
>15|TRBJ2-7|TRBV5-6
CASSSGDARSYEQYF
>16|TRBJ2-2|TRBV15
CATSRAGGGLTGELFF
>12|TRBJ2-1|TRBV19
CASSIMGKEQFF
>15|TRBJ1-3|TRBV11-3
CASSPGQGAGNTIYF
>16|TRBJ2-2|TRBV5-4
CASSTYWTGSSGELFF
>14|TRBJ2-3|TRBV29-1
CSSIGGESSDTQYF
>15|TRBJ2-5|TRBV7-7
CASSLAHFGEETQYF
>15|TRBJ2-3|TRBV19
CASSIVAGGADTQYF
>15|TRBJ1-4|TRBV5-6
CASSFLSATNEKLFF
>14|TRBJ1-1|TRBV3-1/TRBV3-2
CASSQAIRNTEAFF
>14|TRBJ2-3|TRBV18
CASPPPGRTDTQYF
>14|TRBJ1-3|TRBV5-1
CASRRQGPGNTIYF
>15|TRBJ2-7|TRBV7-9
CASSFSREAVAEQYF